This is a list of T cell receptor beta chains from one sample in a study of CD8+ T cells in alopecia areata. Profiled with immunoSEQ multiplex PCR; TCRdb holds only in-frame clones, not every one. The repertoire includes 180,000 or so clones, roughly 50% of them detected once, and roughly 17% sits in the top ten. Sequenced material: CD4+ T cells sorted from blood, taken at week 56, from a patient treated with tofacitinib. The receptor source for this set is a human donor with alopecia areata. CDR3s include the opening cysteine and the closing phenylalanine or tryptophan. D genes are given only for firm matches. Part of the rows lack a size; the others show once, few, many or a class for expanded clones.

CDR3 DNA: TGTGCCACCGCTGTGGATTTGGGGTACACAGATACGCAGTATTTT; CDR3 protein: CATAVDLGYTDTQYF; J gene: TRBJ2-3; D gene: -; V gene: TRBV15; clone size: -
CDR3 DNA: TGCAGCGTCTCCACAGGGGCCAGCAATCAGCCCCAGCATTTT; CDR3 protein: CSVSTGASNQPQHF; J gene: TRBJ1-5; D gene: TRBD1; V gene: TRBV29-1; clone size: -
CDR3 DNA: TGTGCCAGCAGCCCCTCCGGGAGGAATGTGAATGGCTACACCTTC; CDR3 protein: CASSPSGRNVNGYTF; J gene: TRBJ1-2; D gene: -; V gene: TRBV7-2; clone size: few
CDR3 DNA: TGTGCCACCAGCAGAGGGTACAGGGGGGAAGGGGAGCTGTTTTTT; CDR3 protein: CATSRGYRGEGELFF; J gene: TRBJ2-2; D gene: TRBD1; V gene: TRBV15; clone size: -
CDR3 DNA: TGTGCCAGCAGCCCGAGACAGCTAAAAAGCTCCTACGAGCAGTACTTC; CDR3 protein: CASSPRQLKSSYEQYF; J gene: TRBJ2-7; D gene: -; V gene: TRBV7-9; clone size: -
CDR3 DNA: TGTGCCAGCAGTGAATCACAGAACCTCAACTATGGCTACACCTTC; CDR3 protein: CASSESQNLNYGYTF; J gene: TRBJ1-2; D gene: -; V gene: TRBV6-1; clone size: few
CDR3 DNA: TGTGCCAGCATCGCCGACAGCCGCTACCCGAGGACTGAAGCTTTCTTT; CDR3 protein: CASIADSRYPRTEAFF; J gene: TRBJ1-1; D gene: -; V gene: TRBV27; clone size: -
CDR3 DNA: TGCAGCGGAGAACAGGGGGATACGCAGTATTTT; CDR3 protein: CSGEQGDTQYF; J gene: TRBJ2-3; D gene: TRBD1; V gene: TRBV29-1; clone size: -
CDR3 DNA: TGTGCCACCAGTTTAGAGCGGAGGGGCATATACGAGCAGTACTTC; CDR3 protein: CATSLERRGIYEQYF; J gene: TRBJ2-7; D gene: -; V gene: TRBV15; clone size: once
CDR3 DNA: TGTGCCAGCGACAGTTTGGGCGACAATCAGCCCCAGCATTTT; CDR3 protein: CASDSLGDNQPQHF; J gene: TRBJ1-5; D gene: -; V gene: TRBV19; clone size: few
CDR3 DNA: TGTGCCTGGAGTCGTAGCGGGGGGTACCAAGAGACCCAGTACTTC; CDR3 protein: CAWSRSGGYQETQYF; J gene: TRBJ2-5; D gene: TRBD2; V gene: TRBV30; clone size: -
CDR3 DNA: TGTGCCAGCAGCGAAGGGCTCGACACTGAAGCTTTCTTT; CDR3 protein: CASSEGLDTEAFF; J gene: TRBJ1-1; D gene: -; V gene: TRBV11-3; clone size: few
CDR3 DNA: TGTGCCAGCAGTGTGCGGGCAGGGGGGAAGCAGTACTTC; CDR3 protein: CASSVRAGGKQYF; J gene: TRBJ2-7; D gene: -; V gene: TRBV2; clone size: -
CDR3 DNA: TGTGCCTCACATCATTACAGTTGGAACTATGGCTACACCTTC; CDR3 protein: CASHHYSWNYGYTF; J gene: TRBJ1-2; D gene: -; V gene: TRBV30; clone size: -
CDR3 DNA: TGCAGCGTTGATGATGGGGTTGGGGCCAAAAACATTCAGTACTTC; CDR3 protein: CSVDDGVGAKNIQYF; J gene: TRBJ2-4; D gene: -; V gene: TRBV29-1; clone size: -
CDR3 DNA: TGTGCCAGCAGCTTCCCCGGACGGGGAGAGCAGTTCTTC; CDR3 protein: CASSFPGRGEQFF; J gene: TRBJ2-1; D gene: -; V gene: TRBV11-2; clone size: -
CDR3 DNA: TGTGCCAGCAGTTTCGGACAGGGGGCTGTTGAAAAACTGTTTTTT; CDR3 protein: CASSFGQGAVEKLFF; J gene: TRBJ1-4; D gene: TRBD1; V gene: TRBV6-5; clone size: -
CDR3 DNA: TGCAGCGTTGCTAGTCTGCTGAACACTGAAGCTTTCTTT; CDR3 protein: CSVASLLNTEAFF; J gene: TRBJ1-1; D gene: -; V gene: TRBV29-1; clone size: -
CDR3 DNA: TGTGCCAGCAGCTTTGGCAGGGGAGAGACCCAGTACTTC; CDR3 protein: CASSFGRGETQYF; J gene: TRBJ2-5; D gene: -; V gene: TRBV11-3; clone size: few
CDR3 DNA: TGCAGCGCCAGATCCGGGACAGGGAAGAATTCACCCCTCCACTTT; CDR3 protein: CSARSGTGKNSPLHF; J gene: TRBJ1-6; D gene: TRBD1; V gene: TRBV29-1; clone size: few
CDR3 DNA: TGTGCCAGCAGCACAGGACAGGGTAGGGGCTACACCTTC; CDR3 protein: CASSTGQGRGYTF; J gene: TRBJ1-2; D gene: TRBD1; V gene: TRBV11-2; clone size: -
CDR3 DNA: TGCAGCGTTGTTTCAGCCTACGAGCAGTACTTC; CDR3 protein: CSVVSAYEQYF; J gene: TRBJ2-7; D gene: -; V gene: TRBV29-1; clone size: -
CDR3 DNA: TGTGCCAGCAGTCTTAGTGGAGGGGAAGCTTTCTTT; CDR3 protein: CASSLSGGEAFF; J gene: TRBJ1-1; D gene: -; V gene: TRBV6-6; clone size: few
CDR3 DNA: TGTGCCAGCTCACCACAGGGAAGGTACGAGCAGTACTTC; CDR3 protein: CASSPQGRYEQYF; J gene: TRBJ2-7; D gene: -; V gene: TRBV18; clone size: -
CDR3 DNA: TGTGCCAGCAGCCGAGCGGCAGATACGCAGTATTTT; CDR3 protein: CASSRAADTQYF; J gene: TRBJ2-3; D gene: -; V gene: TRBV7-3; clone size: -
CDR3 DNA: TGTGCCAGCATCAAGCCTGGGGCCAACGTCCTGACTTTC; CDR3 protein: CASIKPGANVLTF; J gene: TRBJ2-6; D gene: -; V gene: TRBV25-1; clone size: few
CDR3 DNA: TGCAGCGTTGGGTATAGCAATCAGCCCCAGCATTTT; CDR3 protein: CSVGYSNQPQHF; J gene: TRBJ1-5; D gene: -; V gene: TRBV29-1; clone size: -
CDR3 DNA: TGTGCCAGCAGCTCACGTTGGCGACAGACTGGGGCCAACGTCCTGACTTTC; CDR3 protein: CASSSRWRQTGANVLTF; J gene: TRBJ2-6; D gene: -; V gene: TRBV7-9; clone size: -
CDR3 DNA: TGCGCCAGCAGCGTAGGATGGACAGGGGACAATGAGCAGTTCTTC; CDR3 protein: CASSVGWTGDNEQFF; J gene: TRBJ2-1; D gene: TRBD1; V gene: TRBV5-1; clone size: -
CDR3 DNA: TGCGCCAGCAGGACAGGCACCTACGAGCAGTACTTC; CDR3 protein: CASRTGTYEQYF; J gene: TRBJ2-7; D gene: -; V gene: TRBV5-1; clone size: -
CDR3 DNA: TGTGCCAGCAGTTACCTGGAAGAAGCTTTCTTT; CDR3 protein: CASSYLEEAFF; J gene: TRBJ1-1; D gene: -; V gene: TRBV6-5; clone size: few
CDR3 DNA: TGTGCCAGCAGCTCGGGACAGCTGTATGGCTACACCTTC; CDR3 protein: CASSSGQLYGYTF; J gene: TRBJ1-2; D gene: TRBD1; V gene: TRBV7-8; clone size: few
CDR3 DNA: TGTGCCTGGAGTTTCGCGGTCCCTGGAGGGCAGCCCCAGCATTTT; CDR3 protein: CAWSFAVPGGQPQHF; J gene: TRBJ1-5; D gene: -; V gene: TRBV30; clone size: few
CDR3 DNA: TGTGCCTGGAGTTCTGGGGTAGATCAGCCCCAGCATTTT; CDR3 protein: CAWSSGVDQPQHF; J gene: TRBJ1-5; D gene: -; V gene: TRBV30; clone size: -
CDR3 DNA: TGTGCCAGCAGACAGAGACGTGAAAGCACAGATACGCAGTATTTT; CDR3 protein: CASRQRRESTDTQYF; J gene: TRBJ2-3; D gene: -; V gene: TRBV11-1; clone size: -
CDR3 DNA: TGTGCCTGGAGTCTAAAGGGGGGTTCTGAAGCTTTCTTT; CDR3 protein: CAWSLKGGSEAFF; J gene: TRBJ1-1; D gene: -; V gene: TRBV30; clone size: once
CDR3 DNA: TGTGCCAGCAATGTTCGGGGTGGGCAAGAGACCCAGTACTTC; CDR3 protein: CASNVRGGQETQYF; J gene: TRBJ2-5; D gene: -; V gene: TRBV2; clone size: -
CDR3 DNA: TGCAGCGTGGTAGCGGGGGGGCCGCCAGATACGCAGTATTTT; CDR3 protein: CSVVAGGPPDTQYF; J gene: TRBJ2-3; D gene: TRBD2; V gene: TRBV29-1; clone size: few
CDR3 DNA: TGTGCCGCCACGCCGGGAGCGGGGGAAACAGATACGCAGTATTTT; CDR3 protein: CAATPGAGETDTQYF; J gene: TRBJ2-3; D gene: TRBD2; V gene: TRBV10-3; clone size: few
CDR3 DNA: TGTGCCAGCAGTGCAGGGGGCGCTGGGGCCAACGTCCTGACTTTC; CDR3 protein: CASSAGGAGANVLTF; J gene: TRBJ2-6; D gene: TRBD1; V gene: TRBV25-1; clone size: -
CDR3 DNA: TGTGCCAGCAGCCTGAAGCGGGGGGGCGAGAAAACAACAGATACGCAGTATTTT; CDR3 protein: CASSLKRGGEKTTDTQYF; J gene: TRBJ2-3; D gene: TRBD2; V gene: TRBV5-6; clone size: -
CDR3 DNA: TGCAGCGCCTCACCAGGGGGCACTGAAGCTTTCTTT; CDR3 protein: CSASPGGTEAFF; J gene: TRBJ1-1; D gene: TRBD1; V gene: TRBV29-1; clone size: -
CDR3 DNA: TGTGCCAGCAGTGCTGGGGGCGGGAACACTGAAGCTTTCTTT; CDR3 protein: CASSAGGGNTEAFF; J gene: TRBJ1-1; D gene: -; V gene: TRBV2; clone size: -